This passage covers 2 T cell receptor beta chains from one sample sequenced in a study of blood T cell repertoires in COVID-19. Sequencing was performed with immunoSEQ multiplex PCR; in TCRdb, only in-frame clones are kept and a portion is missing. Of 200,000 to 250,000 clones in the sample, around 80% were seen once. Sample: peripheral blood. Receptors originate from a woman aged 25 to 39 with COVID-19, enrolled during active disease.

This sequence joins TRBV20-1 and TRBJ2-5; 7 positions agree with TRBD2. The V gene end was trimmed by 3 bases and the J gene end by 0 bases; junction bases not matched to a gene: 7. There are 15 residues in the CDR3. The V gene's germline CDR1 is DFQATT and CDR2 SNEGSKA (reference sequence). The CDR3, as DNA: TGCAGTGCTAGTAAGGTCGGGACTAACCAAGAGACCCAGTACTTC. This gives the protein CSASKVGTNQETQYF.

The chain couples TRBV27 to TRBJ1-2, with D unclear. Germline V gives CDR1 MNHEY, CDR2 SMNVEV (reference sequence). Trimming shortened V by 0 bases and J by 4 bases, and 12 bases separated the two germline ends. This CDR3 has 15 amino acids. The CDR3 here is CASSLSNTVFYGYTF. CDR3 DNA: TGTGCCAGCAGTTTATCGAATACAGTTTTCTATGGCTACACCTTC.